This T cell receptor beta chain was sequenced in a study of T cell changes during pregnancy in multiple sclerosis. The data were produced by immunoSEQ multiplex PCR, yet TCRdb's version contains in-frame clones alone and is incomplete. The table shows under 50,000 clones, with 90% to 95% occurring only once. CDR1 SGDLS and CDR2 YYNGEE come from the germline V gene. The CDR3 contains 11 residues. Trimming stripped 3 bases from V and 4 bases from J, with 3 bases between. The sequencing here drew on CD8+ T cells from peripheral blood mononuclear cells, taken in the third trimester of pregnancy. The TCR sequence derives from a female donor with multiple sclerosis, enrolled in a pregnancy study. The V and J genes are TRBV9 and TRBJ2-3; D ambiguous. CDR3 residues: CASSASDTQYF. The CDR3 DNA follows: TGTGCCAGCAGCGCCTCAGATACGCAGTATTTT.